This T cell receptor (beta chain) emerged from a study of T cell repertoires in cytomegalovirus infection. In the study overall: The public TCR beta signatures pointed to both CMV infection and matching HLA type.

The ends were cut back, 4 bases at V and 3 bases at J, with 16 bases in the middle. Germline V gene data show CDR1 as SNHLY and CDR2 as FYNNEI. This CDR3 comprises 15 residues. This clonotype was recorded many times. TCRdb recomputed calls from the reads with MiXCR, one row per CDR3 protein. The top ten clones hold around 8.1% of a sample with over 200,000 distinct CDR3 sequences, roughly 13% of them seen once. This TCR derives from a human donor in good health (CMV status not recorded). Some clones in this sample may be carry-over from other donors' samples. V is TRBV2 and J is TRBJ2-7; D gene ambiguous. Specimen: PBMCs. CDR3 DNA sequence: TGTGCCAGCAGTGGGTCGCCCAAGAATGTCTACGAGCAGTACTTC. Encoded protein: CASSGSPKNVYEQYF.